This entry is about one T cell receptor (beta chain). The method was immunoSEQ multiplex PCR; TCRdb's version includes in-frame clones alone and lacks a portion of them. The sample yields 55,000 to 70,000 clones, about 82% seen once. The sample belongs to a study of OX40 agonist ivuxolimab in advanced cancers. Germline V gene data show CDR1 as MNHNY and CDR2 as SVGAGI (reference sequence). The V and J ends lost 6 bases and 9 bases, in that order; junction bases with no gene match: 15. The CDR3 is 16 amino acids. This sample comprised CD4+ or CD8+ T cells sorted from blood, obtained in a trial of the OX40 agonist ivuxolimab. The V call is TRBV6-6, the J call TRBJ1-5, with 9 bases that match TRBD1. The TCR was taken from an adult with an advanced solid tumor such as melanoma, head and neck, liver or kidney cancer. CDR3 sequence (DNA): TGTGCCAGCAGGGACAGGGGTGCCGAAACTTCGTGGCCCCAGCATTTT. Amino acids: CASRDRGAETSWPQHF.